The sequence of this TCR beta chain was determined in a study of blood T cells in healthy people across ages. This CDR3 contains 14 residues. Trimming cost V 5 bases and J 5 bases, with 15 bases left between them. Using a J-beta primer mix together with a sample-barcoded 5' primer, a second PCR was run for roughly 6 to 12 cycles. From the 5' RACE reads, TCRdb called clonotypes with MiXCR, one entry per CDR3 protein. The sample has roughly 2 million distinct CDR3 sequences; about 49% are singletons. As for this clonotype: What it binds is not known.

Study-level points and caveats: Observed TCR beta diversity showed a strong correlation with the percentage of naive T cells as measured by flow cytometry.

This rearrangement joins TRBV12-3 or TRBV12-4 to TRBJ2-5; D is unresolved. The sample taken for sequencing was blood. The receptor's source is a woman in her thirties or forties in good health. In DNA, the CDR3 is TGTGCCAGCAGTAAATCGGCGGTGAGGGAGACCCAGTACTTC. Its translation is CASSKSAVRETQYF.